A single sample gave rise to the 28 T cell receptor beta chains below, sequenced in a study of shared clonotypes between healthy human individuals. The table came from immunoSEQ multiplex PCR; TCRdb's copy has only in-frame clones and leaves some out. Of around 350,000 clones detected, less than 85% appear once; the ten largest clones hold 10%. The material sequenced was memory CD4+ T cells sorted from blood. This sample's subset: CD45RA-negative fraction. These receptor sequences come from a man aged 25-45 years in good health.

This clone came up many times. The V gene is TRBV7-2, the J gene TRBJ1-1; TRBD1 is a possible D gene (6 bases). Germline CDR1 and CDR2: SGHTA and FQGNSA. Trimming removed 5 bases at V and 8 bases at J, with 12 bases between. The CDR3 contains 12 residues. The CDR3 loop is CASSPRGGEAFF. DNA of the CDR3: TGTGCCAGCAGCCCTCGGGGGGGCGAAGCTTTCTTT.

The genes are TRBV9 and TRBJ1-1; the D gene is possibly TRBD1 (6 bases). The CDR3 is 15 amino acids. The V end lost 5 bases, the J end lost 1 base, and 15 bases lay between the germline ends. Germline CDR1 and CDR2: SGDLS and YYNGEE. In DNA, the CDR3 is TGTGCCAGCAGTACAAGCCGGGGACAGAACACTGAAGCTTTCTTT. This gives the protein CASSTSRGQNTEAFF.

The V and J genes are TRBV2 and TRBJ2-2; D possibly corresponds to TRBD1 (6 bases). The V end was cut by 6 bases, the J end by 6 bases, with 14 bases between. Germline-derived CDR1 and CDR2 are SNHLY and FYNNEI. This CDR3 has 14 residues. CDR3 DNA: TGTGCCAGCAGGAAAGGGGGTTCTGCCGGGGAGCTGTTTTTT. Translated: CASRKGGSAGELFF.

The gene calls are TRBV5-1 and TRBJ2-7; TRBD1 agrees at 8 bases. The V and J ends lost 4 bases and 1 base, in that order; junction bases with no gene match: 4. The CDR3 is 14 residues long. Germline CDR1 and CDR2: SGHRS and YFSETQ. The CDR3 bases are TGCGCCAGCAGCGCATGGACAGGGTCCTACGAGCAGTACTTC. As protein: CASSAWTGSYEQYF.

The chain has TRBV7-6 and TRBJ2-5; D is possibly TRBD1 or TRBD2 (6 bases each). The CDR3 is made up of 17 amino acids. V was cut by 5 bases and J by 5 bases, with 24 bases left in between. CDR1 SGHVS and CDR2 FNYEAQ come from the germline V gene. CDR3 protein: CASSEGRTGTVEETQYF. CDR3 DNA: TGTGCCAGCAGCGAAGGGCGAACAGGGACTGTTGAGGAGACCCAGTACTTC.

The chain joins TRBV2 to TRBJ2-1; D not certain. CDR1 and CDR2 (germline): SNHLY, FYNNEI. The CDR3 has 15 amino acids. Deletions cut 4 bases from V and 0 bases from J, with 10 bases between. CDR3 sequence: CASSATTSSYNEQFF. CDR3 DNA sequence: TGTGCCAGCAGTGCTACGACGAGCTCCTACAATGAGCAGTTCTTC.

About this clone: The identical CDR3 is also encoded by other nucleotide sequences in the sample. J is TRBJ2-7 and V is TRBV5-1, with D unresolved. The CDR3 length is 12 residues. Germline values: CDR1 SGHRS, CDR2 YFSETQ. V gave up 0 bases and J gave up 2 bases, with 3 bases separating them. The CDR3 loop is CASSLDAYEQYF. For the CDR3, the DNA is TGCGCCAGCAGCTTGGATGCCTACGAGCAGTACTTC. Full variable domain (missing parts from reference TRBV5-1 and TRBJ2-7): KAGVTQTPRYLIKTRGQQVTLSCSPISGHRSVSWYQQTPGQGLQFLFEYFSETQRNKGNFPGRFSGRQFSNSRSEMNVSTLELGDSALYLCASSLDAYEQYFGPGTRLTVT.

The chain's CDR3 is CAISERAGGSSGNTIYF. The CDR3 DNA follows: TGTGCCATCAGTGAGCGGGCAGGCGGGTCCTCTGGAAACACCATATATTTT. J is TRBJ1-3 and V is TRBV10-3; the D is unclear. V lost 2 bases, J lost 0 bases, and 14 bases lay in between. This CDR3 has 17 amino acids. CDR1 and CDR2 (germline): ENHRY, SYGVKD.

This chain joins TRBV7-2 and TRBJ2-1; D unclear. Trimming left V 9 bases short and J 4 bases short, with 19 bases between. CDR1 and CDR2 from the germline V gene are SGHTA and FQGNSA. The CDR3 runs 15 residues. CDR3 residues: CASDRLGGSYNEQFF. In nucleotides, the CDR3 is TGTGCCAGTGACCGGCTTGGCGGAAGTTACAATGAGCAGTTCTTC.

This chain connects TRBV10-3 to TRBJ1-2, with a possible D match to TRBD1 (6 bases). CDR1 and CDR2 (germline): ENHRY, SYGVKD. This CDR3 contains 12 residues. The ends were cut back, 6 bases at V and 6 bases at J, with 11 bases in the middle. DNA for the CDR3: TGTGCCATCAGCCTCCGGGACAATGGCTACACCTTC. Translation: CAISLRDNGYTF.

The chain has TRBV4-3 and TRBJ2-7, with 10 bases matching TRBD2. The CDR3 has 16 residues. The germline V gene has CDR1 LGHNA and CDR2 YSLEER. J was trimmed by 3 bases and V by 0 bases; bases with no gene match: 5. CDR3 in amino acids: CASSQESSGSDYEQYF. In nucleotides, the CDR3 is TGCGCCAGCAGCCAAGAATCTAGCGGGAGTGACTACGAGCAGTACTTC.

The rearrangement uses TRBV18 and TRBJ2-3; D is ambiguous. The CDR3 runs 14 residues. Deletions cut 2 bases from V and 3 bases from J, with 9 bases between. Germline lookup yields CDR1 KGHSH and CDR2 LQKENI. The CDR3 loop reads CASSPFPITDTQYF. CDR3 DNA: TGTGCCAGCTCACCATTCCCCATTACAGATACGCAGTATTTT.

This sequence joins TRBV2 and TRBJ1-4; TRBD1 matches 8 bases. Germline V gene data show CDR1 as SNHLY and CDR2 as FYNNEI. The CDR3 runs to 13 residues. V lost 6 bases to trimming and J lost 10 bases; unmatched junction nucleotides: 7. The CDR3 region is CASRGGQGRKLFF. As DNA, the CDR3 is TGTGCCAGCAGGGGCGGACAGGGAAGAAAACTGTTTTTT.

The chain employs TRBV18 and TRBJ2-3, with TRBD1 identical over 9 bases. CDR3 length equals 15 residues. Trimming removed 2 bases from V and 4 bases from J; junction bases left unmatched: 4. Looked up from germline, CDR1 is KGHSH and CDR2 is LQKENI. DNA for the CDR3: TGTGCCAGCTCACCAACAGGGGGCGGACCAGATACGCAGTATTTT. The encoded protein is CASSPTGGGPDTQYF. The complete variable domain, with remaining parts taken from reference TRBV18 and TRBJ2-3, reads NAGVMQNPRHLVRRRGQEARLRCSPMKGHSHVYWYRQLPEEGLKFMVYLQKENIIDESGMPKERFSAEFPKEGPSILRIQQVVRGDSAAYFCASSPTGGGPDTQYFGPGTRLTVL.

The chain couples TRBV6-1 to TRBJ2-5, with D possibly being TRBD2 (5 bases). Germline V gene lookup returns CDR1 MNHNS and CDR2 SASEGT. This CDR3 spans 12 amino acids. The V end lost 3 bases, the J end lost 7 bases, and 9 bases lay between the germline ends. The CDR3 is CASSEGVGTQYF. The CDR3 DNA sequence: TGTGCCAGCAGTGAGGGAGTCGGGACCCAGTACTTC.

The chain employs TRBV6-5 and TRBJ2-2; 10 positions agree with TRBD1. Germline lookup yields CDR1 MNHEY and CDR2 SVGAGI. Trimming cost V 10 bases and J 2 bases; bases outside gene matches: 7. This CDR3 comprises 15 residues. In DNA, the CDR3 is TGTGCCACCGAACGGACAGGGGGTAACACCGGGGAGCTGTTTTTT. Translating it yields CATERTGGNTGELFF.

This clone has a handful of counts. The chain is built from TRBV2 and TRBJ2-1, with D possibly being TRBD2 (6 bases). The CDR3 is made up of 12 amino acids. V was shortened by 6 bases and J by 10 bases, with 13 bases between the two germline ends. The germline V gene has CDR1 SNHLY and CDR2 FYNNEI. The CDR3 is CASRRDSWEQFF. CDR3 DNA: TGTGCCAGCAGGAGGGACTCGTGGGAGCAGTTCTTC.

This clone was observed a handful of times. V usage is TRBV6-1 and J usage is TRBJ2-5, with 7 bases that match TRBD1. The CDR3 is 15 amino acids. Germline V CDR1 and CDR2: MNHNS, SASEGT. V trimming: 5 bases; J trimming: 2 bases; junction bases outside the gene matches: 8. The CDR3 reads CASSWTGVQQETQYF. In nucleotides, the CDR3 is TGTGCCAGCAGTTGGACAGGCGTCCAGCAAGAGACCCAGTACTTC.

The chain links TRBV28 to TRBJ2-1; D is possibly TRBD1 (6 bases). Trimming removed 3 bases at V and 6 bases at J, with 9 bases between. The CDR3 consists of 13 residues. Germline V lookup: CDR1 MDHEN, CDR2 SYDVKM. In DNA form, the CDR3 reads TGTGCCAGCAGTTTCGGGACACGCAATGAGCAGTTCTTC. Translation gives CASSFGTRNEQFF.

The V gene is TRBV5-1, the J gene TRBJ2-1, with TRBD2 as a possible D gene (5 bases). This CDR3 region has 16 residues. Trimming shortened V by 0 bases and J by 3 bases, and 13 bases separated the two germline ends. Germline V gene data show CDR1 as SGHRS and CDR2 as YFSETQ. The chain's CDR3 is CASSLGLGVVYNEQFF. CDR3 DNA sequence: TGCGCCAGCAGCTTGGGACTCGGGGTGGTCTACAATGAGCAGTTCTTC.

The V gene is TRBV4-3, the J gene TRBJ2-1; 8 nucleotides match TRBD2. The CDR3 runs 15 residues. Germline V gene sequence: CDR1 LGHNA, CDR2 YSLEER. The V segment lost 4 bases and the J segment 6 bases; nucleotides outside the gene matches: 8. CDR3: CASSPGGGRLNEQFF. For the CDR3, the DNA is TGCGCCAGCAGCCCCGGGGGCGGGAGGCTCAATGAGCAGTTCTTC.

V is TRBV7-2 and J is TRBJ1-5; D unresolved. The CDR3 sequence is 13 residues long. Germline V lookup: CDR1 SGHTA, CDR2 FQGNSA. The V end lost 4 bases, the J end lost 11 bases, and 15 bases lay between the germline ends. CDR3 residues: CASSSAHSSAQHF. CDR3 nucleotide sequence: TGTGCCAGCAGCTCCGCCCATTCATCGGCCCAGCATTTT. The whole variable domain, remainder taken from reference TRBV7-2 and TRBJ1-5, is GAGVSQSPSNKVTEKGKDVELRCDPISGHTALYWYRQSLGQGLEFLIYFQGNSAPDKSGLPSDRFSAERTGGSVSTLTIQRTQQEDSAVYLCASSSAHSSAQHFGDGTRLSIL.

The chain is built from TRBV11-2 and TRBJ2-5, with D perhaps TRBD2 (5 bases). Germline V gene lookup returns CDR1 SGHAT and CDR2 FQNNGV. This CDR3 has 13 residues. The V end lost 6 bases, the J end lost 5 bases, and 13 bases lay between the germline ends. The CDR3 DNA sequence: TGTGCCAGCAGTTTCCCGGGGTCGGAGACCCAGTACTTC. Translating gives CASSFPGSETQYF.

As DNA, the CDR3 is TGTGCCAGCAGTGATGTCATAACTAGCACAGATACGCAGTATTTT. Translation gives CASSDVITSTDTQYF. The V gene is TRBV6-1, the J gene TRBJ2-3; unclear D gene. The germline V and J ends were trimmed by 3 bases and 0 bases, with 10 bases remaining between them. CDR1 and CDR2 (germline): MNHNS, SASEGT. CDR3 size: 15 residues.

V and J are TRBV15 and TRBJ1-5, with TRBD1 as a possible D gene (5 bases). The CDR3 is made up of 16 amino acids. From germline, CDR1 is LNHNV and CDR2 YYDKDF (reference sequence). The V end lost 3 bases, the J end lost 6 bases, and 18 bases lay between the germline ends. The CDR3 bases are TGTGCCACCAGCAGTAATAGACAGACCCGGAGTCAGCCCCAGCATTTT. This translates into CATSSNRQTRSQPQHF.

The gene calls are TRBV4-3 and TRBJ2-3; no clear D. The V end was cut by 0 bases, the J end by 4 bases, with 14 bases between. CDR3 length: 16 residues. From germline, CDR1 is LGHNA and CDR2 YSLEER. The CDR3 coding sequence is TGCGCCAGCAGCCAAGAATACCGTCACTGGGCAGATACGCAGTATTTT. Amino acids: CASSQEYRHWADTQYF.

This rearrangement joins TRBV9 to TRBJ2-2; the D gene is possibly TRBD1 (5 bases). V lost 3 bases, J lost 3 bases, and 21 bases lay in between. Looked up from germline, CDR1 is SGDLS and CDR2 is YYNGEE. This CDR3 region has 18 residues. The CDR3 region is CASSAPGIDSRYTGELFF. CDR3 DNA: TGTGCCAGCAGCGCGCCCGGAATTGACAGCCGCTACACCGGGGAGCTGTTTTTT.

The genes are TRBV5-4 and TRBJ2-5, with D uncertain. Germline V CDR1 and CDR2: SGHNT, YYREEE (reference sequence). The germline V and J ends were trimmed by 0 bases and 5 bases, with 11 bases remaining between them. The CDR3 loop spans 14 amino acids. Here the CDR3 DNA reads TGTGCCAGCAGCTTGGGGGGATTAGGGGAGACCCAGTACTTC. As protein: CASSLGGLGETQYF.